Listed here are 8 T cell receptor beta chains from one sample, sequenced in a study of shared clonotypes between healthy human individuals. Clones were sequenced by immunoSEQ multiplex PCR, and TCRdb holds only the in-frame ones, with some missing. Among millions of clones listed, roughly 94% were seen once. Sequenced material: naive CD4+ T cells sorted from blood. The subset: CD45RA+ positively selected. These receptor sequences come from a young man in good health.

CDR3 sequence reads: CAWPSQGAVAGYTF. Here the CDR3 DNA reads TGTGCCTGGCCGTCACAGGGGGCCGTAGCTGGCTACACCTTC. V gene TRBV30 combines with J gene TRBJ1-2; 9 bases agree with TRBD1. This CDR3 has 14 amino acids. Losses at the gene ends were 5 bases for V and 7 bases for J; bases not matched to a gene: 11. Germline V gives CDR1 GTSNPN, CDR2 SVGIG (reference sequence).

The chain couples TRBV2 to TRBJ1-1; 7 bases are a match to TRBD1. Germline trimming cut 7 bases from V and 1 base from J; bases unmatched to any gene: 3. CDR1 SNHLY and CDR2 FYNNEI come from the germline V gene. The CDR3 length is 13 residues. The chain's CDR3 is CASTGGRNTEAFF. CDR3 nucleotide sequence: TGTGCCAGCACAGGGGGTAGGAACACTGAAGCTTTCTTT.

This clone appeared once. The chain employs TRBV9 and TRBJ2-1; TRBD1 or TRBD2 may be the D gene (5 bases each). Trimming removed 6 bases from V and 7 bases from J, with 14 bases in between. Germline values: CDR1 SGDLS, CDR2 YYNGEE. The CDR3 runs to 13 residues. CDR3 nucleotide sequence: TGTGCCAGCAACCCAACCGAGGGGAATGAGCAGTTCTTC. Translation gives CASNPTEGNEQFF.

The rearrangement links TRBV6-5 to TRBJ2-7; tentatively, D is TRBD1 or TRBD2 (5 bases each). Germline-derived CDR1 and CDR2 are MNHEY and SVGAGI. V dropped 2 bases and J dropped 6 bases, with 14 bases sitting between them. CDR3 length: 14 residues. In nucleotides, the CDR3 is TGTGCCAGCAGTTACGTATCGGGGACGAGCGAGCAGTACTTC. Protein: CASSYVSGTSEQYF.

This clone was counted a single time. This chain joins TRBV18 and TRBJ1-1; D is possibly TRBD1 (5 bases). Trimming took 0 bases from V and 6 from J, leaving 14 bases between them. This CDR3 has 15 amino acids. Per the germline V gene, CDR1 is KGHSH and CDR2 is LQKENI. The CDR3 loop is CASSPPTGRDAEAFF. CDR3 coding DNA: TGTGCCAGCTCACCACCAACAGGTCGGGACGCTGAAGCTTTCTTT.

The rearrangement links TRBV6-1 to TRBJ2-6, with TRBD1 as a possible D gene (6 bases). V dropped 2 bases and J dropped 2 bases, with 13 bases sitting between them. This CDR3 contains 17 residues. CDR1 MNHNS and CDR2 SASEGT come from the germline V gene. In DNA, the CDR3 is TGTGCCAGCAGTGAACGGCAGGGGAAGGCTGGGGCCAACGTCCTGACTTTC. This sequence encodes CASSERQGKAGANVLTF.

Regarding this clone: The same CDR3 is also encoded by other DNA sequences in this sample. V gene TRBV6-5 combines with J gene TRBJ2-7; the D call may be TRBD1 or TRBD2 (5 bases each). V was trimmed by 6 bases and J by 0 bases, leaving 9 bases between them. CDR3 size: 13 residues. Per the germline V gene, CDR1 is MNHEY and CDR2 is SVGAGI. This CDR3 reads CASSRGTSYEQYF. As DNA, the CDR3 is TGTGCCAGCAGCCGAGGGACCTCCTACGAGCAGTACTTC.

Remarks on this clone: Other DNA sequences in this sample translate to the same CDR3. This sequence joins TRBV18 and TRBJ2-7; D may be TRBD2 (6 bases). V was shortened by 3 bases and J by 4 bases, with 10 bases between the two germline ends. The CDR3 loop spans 13 amino acids. In germline, CDR1 is KGHSH, CDR2 LQKENI. The CDR3 region is CASSPAGTYEQYF. The CDR3 DNA sequence: TGTGCCAGCTCACCCGCCGGGACTTACGAGCAGTACTTC.